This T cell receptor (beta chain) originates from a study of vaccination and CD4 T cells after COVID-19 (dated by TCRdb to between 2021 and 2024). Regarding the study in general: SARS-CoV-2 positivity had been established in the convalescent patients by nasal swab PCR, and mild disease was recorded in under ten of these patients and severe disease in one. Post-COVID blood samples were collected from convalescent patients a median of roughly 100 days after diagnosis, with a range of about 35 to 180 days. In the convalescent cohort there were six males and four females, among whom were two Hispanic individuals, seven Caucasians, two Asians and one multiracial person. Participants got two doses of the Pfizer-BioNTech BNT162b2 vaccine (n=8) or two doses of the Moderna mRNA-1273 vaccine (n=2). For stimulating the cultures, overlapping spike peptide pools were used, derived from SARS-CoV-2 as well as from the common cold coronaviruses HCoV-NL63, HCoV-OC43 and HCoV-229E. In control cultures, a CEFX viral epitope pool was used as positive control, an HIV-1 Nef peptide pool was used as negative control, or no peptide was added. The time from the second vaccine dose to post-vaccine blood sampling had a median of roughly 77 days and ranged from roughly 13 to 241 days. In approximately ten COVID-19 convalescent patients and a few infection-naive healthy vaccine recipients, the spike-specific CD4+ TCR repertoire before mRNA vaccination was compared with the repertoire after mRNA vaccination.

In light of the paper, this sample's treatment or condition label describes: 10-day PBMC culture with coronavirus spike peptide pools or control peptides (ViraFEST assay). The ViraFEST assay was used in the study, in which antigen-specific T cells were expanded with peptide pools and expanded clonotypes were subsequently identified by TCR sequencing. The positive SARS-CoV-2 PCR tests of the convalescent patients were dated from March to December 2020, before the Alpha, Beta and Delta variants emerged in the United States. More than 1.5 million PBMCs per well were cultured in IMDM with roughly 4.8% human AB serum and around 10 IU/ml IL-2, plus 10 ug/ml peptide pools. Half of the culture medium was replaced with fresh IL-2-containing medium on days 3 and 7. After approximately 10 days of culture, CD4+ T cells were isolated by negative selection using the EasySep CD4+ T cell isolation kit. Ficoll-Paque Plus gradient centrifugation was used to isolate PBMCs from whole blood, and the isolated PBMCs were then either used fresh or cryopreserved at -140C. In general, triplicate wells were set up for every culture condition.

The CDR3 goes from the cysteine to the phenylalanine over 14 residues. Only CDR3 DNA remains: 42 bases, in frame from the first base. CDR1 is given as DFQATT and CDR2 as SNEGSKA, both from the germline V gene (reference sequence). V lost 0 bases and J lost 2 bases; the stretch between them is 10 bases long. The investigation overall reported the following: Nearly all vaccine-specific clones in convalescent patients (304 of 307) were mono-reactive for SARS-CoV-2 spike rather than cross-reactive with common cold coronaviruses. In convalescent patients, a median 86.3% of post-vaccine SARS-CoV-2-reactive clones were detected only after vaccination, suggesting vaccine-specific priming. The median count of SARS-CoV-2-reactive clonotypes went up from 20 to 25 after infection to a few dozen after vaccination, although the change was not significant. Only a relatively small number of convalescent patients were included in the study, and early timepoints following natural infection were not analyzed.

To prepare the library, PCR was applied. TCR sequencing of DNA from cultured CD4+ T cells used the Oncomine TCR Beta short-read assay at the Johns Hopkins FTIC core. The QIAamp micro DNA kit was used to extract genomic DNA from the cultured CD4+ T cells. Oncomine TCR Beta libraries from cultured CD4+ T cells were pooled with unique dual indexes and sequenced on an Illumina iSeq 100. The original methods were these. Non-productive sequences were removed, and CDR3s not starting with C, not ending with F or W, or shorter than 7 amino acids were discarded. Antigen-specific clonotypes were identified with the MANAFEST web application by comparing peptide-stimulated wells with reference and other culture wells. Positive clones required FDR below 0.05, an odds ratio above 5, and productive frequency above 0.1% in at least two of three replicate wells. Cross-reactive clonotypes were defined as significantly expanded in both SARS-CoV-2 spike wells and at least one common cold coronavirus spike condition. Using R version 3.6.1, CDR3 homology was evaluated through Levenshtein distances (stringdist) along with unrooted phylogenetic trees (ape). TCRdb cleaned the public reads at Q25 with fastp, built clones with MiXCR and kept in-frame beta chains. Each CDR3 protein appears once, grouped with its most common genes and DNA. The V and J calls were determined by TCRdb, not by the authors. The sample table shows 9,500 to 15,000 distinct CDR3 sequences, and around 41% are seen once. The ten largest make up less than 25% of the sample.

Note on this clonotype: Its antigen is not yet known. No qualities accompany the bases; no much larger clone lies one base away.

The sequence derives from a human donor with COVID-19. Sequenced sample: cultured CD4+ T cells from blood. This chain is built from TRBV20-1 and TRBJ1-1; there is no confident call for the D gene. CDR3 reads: CSAREAGLNTEAFF. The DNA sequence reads TGCAGTGCTAGAGAGGCAGGATTAAACACTGAAGCTTTCTTT.